This TCR beta chain was sequenced in a study of control samples from healthy donors and cancer patients (TCRdb year 2020). The library relied on the immunoSEQ multiplex PCR assay. The source is immuneACCESS, and TCRdb retained only in-frame sequences with V and J called. Part of the clones is not carried over; for the studies checked, unresolved V genes explain less than half of this, and the remainder is unexplained. This sample holds 160,000 or so clones; about 90% were observed only once. The leading ten clones occupy 0.68% of the sample. To note about this clone: Its antigen is still unknown. It has no much larger one-base neighbor in the sample; base qualities were not kept.

The sample comprised blood. The sequence came from a woman in her thirties in good health.

The sequenced DNA: TGTGCCAGTAGCGGGAGCTTAAACTATGGCTACACCTTC. Its amino acids are CASSGSLNYGYTF. The chain couples TRBV19 to TRBJ1-2; the D gene is unclear. The CDR3 spans 13 residues, from the cysteine through the phenylalanine. Left in the record is the CDR3 DNA by itself, 39 bases read in frame from the first base. Sequences LNHDA (CDR1) and SQIVND (CDR2) are obtained from the germline V gene (reference sequence). V was cut back by 6 bases and J by 2 bases, leaving a gap of 10 bases between them.